The 22 T cell receptor beta chains given below trace back to one sample, sequenced in a study of beta chain features in type 1 diabetes. Sequencing targeted expressed TCRB transcripts, as all isolated RNA had been reverse transcribed. Generated by immunoSEQ multiplex PCR, the TCRdb table keeps only in-frame clones and is missing some. Among roughly 310,000 clones listed, roughly 11% were seen once. The sequenced material came from naive CD4+ T cells from blood. These receptors came from a young woman in good health.

This clone came up a few times. This chain connects TRBV14 to TRBJ2-1; 12 nucleotides agree with TRBD2. Unmatched junction bases numbered 8, after V lost 4 bases and J lost 4 bases. The CDR3 covers 17 residues. CDR1 SGHDN and CDR2 FVKESK come from the germline V gene. CDR3 in amino acids: CASSRGLAGRGYNEQFF. For the CDR3, the DNA is TGTGCCAGCAGCCGTGGACTAGCGGGAAGGGGGTACAATGAGCAGTTCTTC.

The table lists this clone with a few counts. The chain is built from TRBV9 and TRBJ2-1; D is undetermined. V was pared by 0 bases and J by 10 bases, with 14 bases between. This CDR3 is 14 amino acids long. CDR1 and CDR2 from the germline V gene are SGDLS and YYNGEE. The chain's CDR3 is CASSVGASSGEQFF. In DNA form, the CDR3 reads TGTGCCAGCAGCGTAGGGGCGAGCAGTGGGGAGCAGTTCTTC.

CDR3 residues: CASSLTPFLAGVLNEQFF. In DNA form, the CDR3 reads TGTGCCAGCAGCTTAACCCCCTTTCTAGCGGGAGTGTTGAATGAGCAGTTCTTC. The chain uses TRBV7-3 and TRBJ2-1; 10 bases fit TRBD2. This CDR3 contains 18 residues. The V and J ends lost 0 bases and 7 bases, in that order; junction bases with no gene match: 12. In germline, CDR1 is SGHTA, CDR2 FQGTGA.

This clone was detected a few times. The CDR3 here is CASSDISGRYNEQFF. The CDR3 DNA reads TGTGCCAGCAGTGATATTAGCGGGCGATACAATGAGCAGTTCTTC. The chain carries TRBV6-6 and TRBJ2-1, with 7 bases fitting TRBD2. V lost 5 bases and J lost 4; bases outside the gene matches: 8. This CDR3 contains 15 residues. The germline CDR1 and CDR2 sequences are MNHNY and SVGAGI (reference sequence).

This chain links TRBV4-2 with TRBJ2-3, with D possibly being TRBD2 (6 bases). The CDR3 is 15 residues long. Deletions cut 0 bases from V and 2 bases from J, with 9 bases between. Germline V gives CDR1 LGHNA, CDR2 YNFKEQ. In DNA form, the CDR3 reads TGTGCCAGCAGCCAAGAGCGGGGTCACACAGATACGCAGTATTTT. Protein product: CASSQERGHTDTQYF.

The chain combines TRBV4-1 with TRBJ2-3; TRBD2 matches at 7 bases. Germline lookup yields CDR1 MGHRA and CDR2 YSYEKL. This CDR3 is built from 17 residues. The V segment lost 1 base and the J segment 0 bases; nucleotides outside the gene matches: 7. CDR3 sequence reads: CASSQVNSGMSTDTQYF. CDR3 in DNA: TGCGCCAGCAGCCAAGTCAACAGCGGGATGAGCACAGATACGCAGTATTTT.

V and J are TRBV30 and TRBJ2-3; D remains unclear. The CDR3 runs to 12 residues. Germline V gene sequence: CDR1 GTSNPN, CDR2 SVGIG (reference sequence). Trimming took 4 bases from V and 3 from J, leaving 8 bases between them. The CDR3 sequence: CAWIGRTDTQYF. The CDR3 DNA is TGTGCCTGGATTGGCAGGACAGATACGCAGTATTTT.

The V gene is TRBV4-3, the J gene TRBJ2-5; TRBD2 matches 7 bases. The germline gives CDR1 LGHNA, CDR2 YSLEER. Unmatched junction bases numbered 5, after V lost 5 bases and J lost 5 bases. The CDR3 extends over 13 amino acids. As DNA, the CDR3 is TGCGCCAGCAGCTCCGGGGAGGGGGAGACCCAGTACTTC. It encodes CASSSGEGETQYF.

The chain recombines TRBV23-1 with TRBJ2-1, with 13 bases that match TRBD2. TRBV23-1 is an ORF for which the function is uncertain. This CDR3 is built from 15 residues. V was pared by 6 bases and J by 5 bases, with 4 bases of the junction left unmatched. DNA for the CDR3: TGCGCCAGCAGGACTAGCGGGAGGCCCAACAATGAGCAGTTCTTC. This gives the protein CASRTSGRPNNEQFF.

In this sample, this clone turned up a few times. The chain employs TRBV5-1 and TRBJ1-1, with 7 bases lining up with TRBD1. CDR1 SGHRS and CDR2 YFSETQ come from the germline V gene. V lost 0 bases, J lost 4 bases, and 3 bases stayed unmatched. This CDR3 comprises 14 residues. CDR3 sequence reads: CASSLVRGLTEAFF. For the CDR3, the DNA is TGCGCCAGCAGCTTGGTAAGGGGGCTCACTGAAGCTTTCTTT. The full variable domain, rest sourced from reference TRBV5-1 and TRBJ1-1, is KAGVTQTPRYLIKTRGQQVTLSCSPISGHRSVSWYQQTPGQGLQFLFEYFSETQRNKGNFPGRFSGRQFSNSRSEMNVSTLELGDSALYLCASSLVRGLTEAFFGQGTRLTVV.

There are a few counts of this clone. This chain joins TRBV7-6 and TRBJ2-7; D perhaps matches TRBD1 (6 bases). CDR3 length: 16 amino acids. Germline CDR1 reads SGHVS; CDR2 reads FNYEAQ. The V and J ends lost 5 bases and 7 bases respectively, with 24 bases between them. Here the CDR3 DNA reads TGTGCCAGCAGCGGAGTGGGGGCCCCCGCTCTAGGGGAGCAGTACTTC. Translation gives CASSGVGAPALGEQYF.

V usage is TRBV29-1 and J usage is TRBJ2-1, with 9 bases fitting TRBD2. From germline, CDR1 is SQVTM and CDR2 ANQGSEA. The J segment lost 5 bases and the V segment lost 4 bases, leaving 3 bases of the junction unmatched. The CDR3 length is 13 residues. This chain's CDR3 is CSVGGRVNNEQFF. The CDR3 DNA reads TGCAGCGTTGGCGGGAGGGTTAACAATGAGCAGTTCTTC.

The rearrangement uses TRBV7-9 and TRBJ2-1; D unclear. Germline V CDR1 and CDR2: SEHNR, FQNEAQ (reference sequence). Deletions cut 5 bases from V and 0 bases from J, with 8 bases between. There are 14 residues in the CDR3. CDR3 nucleotides: TGTGCCAGCAGCCCGTTCAGCTCCTACAATGAGCAGTTCTTC. Translating gives CASSPFSSYNEQFF.

The V and J genes are TRBV5-1 and TRBJ1-2; no firm D call. Germline CDR1 SGHRS, CDR2 YFSETQ. The CDR3 extends over 13 amino acids. V was shortened by 7 bases and J by 12 bases, with 22 bases between the two germline ends. CDR3 sequence reads: CASSSGGFSGDTF. The CDR3 DNA reads TGCGCCAGCTCCTCCGGAGGGTTCAGCGGTGACACCTTC.

In its sample, this clone was seen a few times. The rearrangement joins TRBV7-9 to TRBJ2-5, with 8 bases aligning to TRBD1. From germline, CDR1 is SEHNR and CDR2 FQNEAQ (reference sequence). The ends lost 5 bases at V and 5 bases at J; junction bases unmatched: 7. There are 14 residues in the CDR3. The CDR3 DNA reads TGTGCCAGCAGCCTAGACAGGGGACGGGAGACCCAGTACTTC. Its translation: CASSLDRGRETQYF.

The J gene is TRBJ2-1, the V gene TRBV15; D is possibly TRBD2 (6 bases). Trimming shortened V by 0 bases and J by 5 bases, and 11 bases separated the two germline ends. The germline V gene has CDR1 LNHNV and CDR2 YYDKDF (reference sequence). The CDR3 runs 15 residues. The CDR3 is CATSRDLGLHNEQFF. In nucleotides, the CDR3 is TGTGCCACCAGCAGAGATCTCGGACTACACAATGAGCAGTTCTTC.

The chain is built from TRBV14 and TRBJ1-1, with TRBD1 as a possible D gene (6 bases). The germline gives CDR1 SGHDN, CDR2 FVKESK. Between the trimmed V and J ends, which lost 3 bases and 6 bases, there was a span of 11 bases. The CDR3 is 13 residues long. CDR3 bases: TGTGCCAGCAGCCACTTGAGGGGGTCTGAAGCTTTCTTT. This gives the protein CASSHLRGSEAFF.

The V call is TRBV7-2, the J call TRBJ2-2; 9 nucleotides align to TRBD2. This CDR3 has 16 residues. Looked up from germline, CDR1 is SGHTA and CDR2 is FQGNSA. V lost 4 bases and J lost 6; bases outside the gene matches: 9. For the CDR3, the DNA is TGTGCCAGCAGCTGGCTAGCGGGAAGGGGATCCGGGGAGCTGTTTTTT. Protein sequence: CASSWLAGRGSGELFF.

This clone was counted only a few times. The V and J genes are TRBV14 and TRBJ2-1, with a tentative D call TRBD2 (6 bases). The V end lost 4 bases, the J end lost 2 bases, and 12 bases lay between the germline ends. The germline gives CDR1 SGHDN, CDR2 FVKESK. This CDR3 region has 15 residues. The CDR3 coding sequence is TGTGCCAGCAGCCGGGGAGTAGCGGCCTACAATGAGCAGTTCTTC. It encodes CASSRGVAAYNEQFF.

This clone was seen only a few times. The chain links TRBV7-9 to TRBJ2-1; the D gene is possibly TRBD2 (5 bases). CDR1 and CDR2 from the germline V gene are SEHNR and FQNEAQ (reference sequence). The CDR3 loop spans 14 amino acids. V dropped 7 bases and J dropped 13 bases, with 23 bases sitting between them. In DNA form, the CDR3 reads TGTGCCAGCACCTTTTTAGGCGGCCAGAGGGAACAGTTCTTC. As protein: CASTFLGGQREQFF.

Notes on this clone: At the DNA level, this CDR3 is encoded by other sequences in the same sample as well. The rearrangement joins TRBV6-5 to TRBJ2-7; 8 bases fit TRBD2. The V segment lost 0 bases and the J segment 1 base; nucleotides outside the gene matches: 2. The V gene's germline CDR1 is MNHEY and CDR2 SVGAGI. The CDR3 covers 15 residues. This CDR3 is CASSYSASGSYEQYF. The CDR3 nucleotides read TGTGCCAGCAGTTACTCGGCTAGCGGGTCCTACGAGCAGTACTTC.

The chain is built from TRBV5-1 and TRBJ2-5, with D possibly TRBD1 on 7 matching bases. Germline loops: CDR1 SGHRS, CDR2 YFSETQ. This CDR3 spans 13 amino acids. Trimming removed 6 bases from V and 4 bases from J, with 13 bases in between. In DNA, the CDR3 is TGCGCCAGCACCAGGGGGGACTTAGAGACCCAGTACTTC. Translated, it gives CASTRGDLETQYF.